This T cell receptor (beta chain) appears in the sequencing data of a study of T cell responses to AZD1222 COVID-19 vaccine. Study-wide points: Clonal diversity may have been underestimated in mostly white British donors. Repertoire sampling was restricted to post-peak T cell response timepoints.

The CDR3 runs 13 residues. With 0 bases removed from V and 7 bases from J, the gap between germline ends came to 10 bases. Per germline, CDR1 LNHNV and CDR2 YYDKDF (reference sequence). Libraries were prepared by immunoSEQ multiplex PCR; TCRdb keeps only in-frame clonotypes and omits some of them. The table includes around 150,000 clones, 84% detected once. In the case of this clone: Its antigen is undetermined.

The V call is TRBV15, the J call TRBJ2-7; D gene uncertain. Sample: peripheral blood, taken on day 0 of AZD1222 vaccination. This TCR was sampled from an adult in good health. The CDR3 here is CATSREMPLEQYF. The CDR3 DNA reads TGTGCCACCAGCAGAGAAATGCCCCTGGAGCAGTACTTC.